The 9 T cell receptor beta chains reported below all come from one sample, sequenced in a study of T-cell memory formation after mild COVID-19. TCRdb analysed the 5' RACE reads with MiXCR anew, one entry per CDR3 protein. The table includes around 320,000 distinct CDR3 sequences, 25% to 30% detected once. Sample: PBMCs or a T cell subset sorted from them (not recorded which). The source of these receptors is an adult woman who had mild COVID-19 (a few samples of this study predate the infection). Cell type and time point are not known.

The chain has TRBV7-8 and TRBJ2-7; D is perhaps TRBD1 (5 bases). The germline CDR1 and CDR2 sequences are SGHVS and FQNEAQ. The CDR3 sequence is 15 residues long. V was clipped by 5 bases and J by 0 bases, with 14 bases between them. The CDR3 DNA is TGTGCCAGCAGCCGGACAAGGGATCCCTCCTACGAGCAGTACTTC. The encoded protein is CASSRTRDPSYEQYF.

J is TRBJ2-1 and V is TRBV7-6; 7 bases line up with TRBD1. This CDR3 contains 17 residues. In germline, CDR1 is SGHVS, CDR2 FNYEAQ. V lost 1 base, J lost 12 bases, and 18 bases stayed unmatched. The CDR3 region is CASSLELPGTAVSVQFF. CDR3 DNA: TGTGCCAGCAGCTTAGAACTGCCCGGGACAGCGGTTTCTGTGCAGTTCTTC.

The chain couples TRBV6-6 to TRBJ1-5, with D unclear. V lost 7 bases and J lost 5, with 15 bases in between. The CDR3 runs to 14 residues. Per the germline V gene, CDR1 is MNHNY and CDR2 is SVGAGI (reference sequence). DNA of the CDR3: TGTGCCAGCACCCTCGGTTTGAGGGATCAGCCCCAGCATTTT. Amino acid sequence: CASTLGLRDQPQHF.

This sequence joins TRBV20-1 and TRBJ1-3; D is perhaps TRBD1 (5 bases). The CDR3 loop spans 15 amino acids. V gave up 4 bases and J gave up 1 base, with 14 bases separating them. Germline V gene sequence: CDR1 DFQATT, CDR2 SNEGSKA (reference sequence). This chain's CDR3 is CSAIQTASSGNTIYF. DNA for the CDR3: TGCAGTGCTATTCAGACAGCAAGTTCTGGAAACACCATATATTTT.

This sequence joins TRBV20-1 and TRBJ2-7; 7 nucleotides agree with TRBD1. Per germline, CDR1 DFQATT and CDR2 SNEGSKA (reference sequence). The junction had 2 bases not matched to a gene; V was cut back by 1 base and J by 5 bases. The length of the CDR3 is 12 residues. This CDR3 is CSARVDRDEQYF. The CDR3 DNA reads as TGCAGTGCTAGAGTTGACAGGGACGAGCAGTACTTC.

CDR3 sequence: CAWSVGKRGVNNEQFF. Here the CDR3 DNA reads TGTGCCTGGAGTGTAGGGAAGCGGGGGGTGAACAATGAGCAGTTCTTC. The chain recombines TRBV30 with TRBJ2-1, with 9 bases fitting TRBD2. CDR1 is GTSNPN and CDR2 is SVGIG in the germline V gene (reference sequence). CDR3 length equals 16 residues. The trim removed 0 bases at V and 5 bases at J, leaving 8 bases unmatched.

This clonotype came up a few times. V and J are TRBV7-9 and TRBJ2-1; 8 nucleotides align to TRBD1. The CDR3 covers 15 residues. Germline V gene sequence: CDR1 SEHNR, CDR2 FQNEAQ (reference sequence). Trimming took 4 bases from V and 2 from J; bases not matched to a gene: 4. The CDR3 nucleotides are TGTGCCAGCAGCTCGGACAGGGTAGCCTACAATGAGCAGTTCTTC. Its protein is CASSSDRVAYNEQFF.

This clonotype was observed a handful of times. The V and J genes are TRBV24-1 and TRBJ1-2; 10 positions match TRBD1. This CDR3 is 14 amino acids long. J gave up 6 bases and V 5 bases, and 5 bases lay outside the gene matches. From germline, CDR1 is KGHDR and CDR2 SFDVKD. Here the CDR3 reads CATSGMDRGNGYTF. The CDR3 DNA follows: TGTGCCACCAGTGGAATGGACAGGGGGAATGGCTACACCTTC.

This clonotype was seen a few times. This sequence joins TRBV6-2 or TRBV6-3 and TRBJ2-1, with TRBD2 as a possible D gene (5 bases). The CDR3 has 12 amino acids. V lost 0 bases, J lost 13 bases, and 10 bases lay in between. Germline CDR1 reads MNHEY; CDR2 reads SVGEGT. The CDR3 DNA reads TGTGCCAGCAGTTACTCTCGCGGGCCTCAGTTCTTC. Translation gives CASSYSRGPQFF.